What follows are 9 T cell receptor beta chains derived from one specimen sequenced in a study of blood T cell repertoires in COVID-19. TCRdb's table, derived via immunoSEQ multiplex PCR, lists solely in-frame clones and lacks some. The data contain approximately 230,000 clones, about nine tenths of them singletons. Sequenced sample: PBMCs or T cells enriched from blood (not recorded which). The receptors originated from a woman aged 30 to 39 with acute COVID-19.

This clone was counted between two and nine times. The chain couples TRBV11-2 to TRBJ2-7; weak D call: TRBD1 (5 bases). CDR3 length: 13 amino acids. CDR1 SGHAT and CDR2 FQNNGV come from the germline V gene. V lost 5 bases and J lost 7, with 15 bases in between. The CDR3 bases are TGTGCCAGCAGCCCCAGGGCCTCTTGGGAGCAGTACTTC. Translating it yields CASSPRASWEQYF.

V usage is TRBV10-3 and J usage is TRBJ1-1; D is unclear. From germline, CDR1 is ENHRY and CDR2 SYGVKD. This CDR3 region has 15 residues. V was trimmed by 3 bases and J by 6 bases, leaving 17 bases between them. The CDR3 here is CAISEEIQVYPEAFF. The CDR3 DNA reads TGTGCCATCAGTGAAGAGATCCAGGTCTATCCTGAAGCTTTCTTT.

The chain employs TRBV15 and TRBJ2-7; 7 bases match TRBD2. Germline V lookup: CDR1 LNHNV, CDR2 YYDKDF (reference sequence). J was trimmed by 7 bases and V by 0 bases; bases with no gene match: 9. The CDR3 runs to 15 residues. CDR3 loop: CATSRDSAGAGEQYF. CDR3 DNA sequence: TGTGCCACCAGCAGAGATTCTGCGGGAGCGGGTGAGCAGTACTTC.

This clone was observed once. The chain links TRBV13 to TRBJ1-1; TRBD1 might be the D (6 bases). V was shortened by 5 bases and J by 1 base, with 14 bases between the two germline ends. The CDR3 extends over 15 amino acids. Germline values: CDR1 PRHDT, CDR2 FYEKMQ (reference sequence). The CDR3 DNA follows: TGTGCCAGCAGCAGAACCGGACAGCCGAACACTGAAGCTTTCTTT. This encodes CASSRTGQPNTEAFF. The full variable domain, rest sourced from reference TRBV13 and TRBJ1-1, is AAGVIQSPRHLIKEKRETATLKCYPIPRHDTVYWYQQGPGQDPQFLISFYEKMQSDKGSIPDRFSAQQFSDYHSELNMSSLELGDSALYFCASSRTGQPNTEAFFGQGTRLTVV.

V gene TRBV28 combines with J gene TRBJ2-7; 10 bases match TRBD2. Germline CDR1 is MDHEN and CDR2 is SYDVKM. Trimming removed 6 bases from V and 2 bases from J; junction bases left unmatched: 4. This CDR3 spans 14 amino acids. The CDR3 region has the DNA TGTGCCAGCAGCCGAGCGGGAGGGACCTACGAGCAGTACTTC. Translated, it gives CASSRAGGTYEQYF.

The chain uses TRBV11-3 and TRBJ2-3; 9 bases agree with TRBD1. Germline V gene sequence: CDR1 SGHNT, CDR2 YENEEA. The CDR3 has 14 residues. V trimming: 3 bases; J trimming: 6 bases; junction bases outside the gene matches: 4. The CDR3 here is CASSLGQGQDTQYF. The CDR3 DNA sequence: TGTGCCAGCAGCTTGGGACAGGGACAGGATACGCAGTATTTT.

The chain links TRBV7-8 to TRBJ2-7; D is possibly TRBD2 (5 bases). The CDR3 spans 14 residues. Deletions cut 7 bases from V and 4 bases from J, with 17 bases between. Germline-derived CDR1 and CDR2 are SGHVS and FQNEAQ. Here the CDR3 reads CASTWTEGGYEQYF. In DNA form, the CDR3 reads TGTGCCAGCACCTGGACCGAGGGCGGGTACGAGCAGTACTTC.

Worth noting for this clone: The junction differs from germline at one of its ends, possibly a read error. V gene TRBV7-9 combines with J gene TRBJ1-2; 8 bases line up with TRBD1. Germline V CDR1 and CDR2: SEHNR, FQNEAQ (reference sequence). CDR3 length equals 11 residues. CDR3 DNA sequence: TGTGCCAGCAGCGGTGGGACAGGAGCCGCCTTC. This sequence encodes CASSGGTGAAF.

The chain combines TRBV5-1 with TRBJ2-5; 7 nucleotides align to TRBD2. This CDR3 is 16 amino acids long. Germline-derived CDR1 and CDR2 are SGHRS and YFSETQ. The ends lost 4 bases at V and 1 base at J; junction bases unmatched: 10. In DNA form, the CDR3 reads TGCGCCAGCAGCCCCACCGCAGCGGGACCCCAAGAGACCCAGTACTTC. Its protein product is CASSPTAAGPQETQYF.